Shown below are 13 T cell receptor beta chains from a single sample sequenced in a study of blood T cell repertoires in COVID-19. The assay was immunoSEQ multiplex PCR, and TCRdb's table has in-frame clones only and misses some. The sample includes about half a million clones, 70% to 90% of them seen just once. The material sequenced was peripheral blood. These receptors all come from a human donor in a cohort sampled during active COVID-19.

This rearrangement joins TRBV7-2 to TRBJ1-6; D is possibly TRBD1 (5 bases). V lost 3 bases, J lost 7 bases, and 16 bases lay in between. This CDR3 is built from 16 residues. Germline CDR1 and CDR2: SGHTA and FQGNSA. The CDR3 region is CASSFLGGIENSPLHF. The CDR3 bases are TGTGCCAGCAGCTTCCTGGGGGGGATTGAGAATTCACCCCTCCACTTT.

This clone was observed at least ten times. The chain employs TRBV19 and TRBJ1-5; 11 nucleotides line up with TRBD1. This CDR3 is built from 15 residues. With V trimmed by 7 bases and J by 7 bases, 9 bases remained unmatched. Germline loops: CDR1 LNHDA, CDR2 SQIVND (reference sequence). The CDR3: CASTPRDRGKQPQHF. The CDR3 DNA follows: TGTGCCAGTACCCCGAGGGACAGGGGGAAACAGCCCCAGCATTTT.

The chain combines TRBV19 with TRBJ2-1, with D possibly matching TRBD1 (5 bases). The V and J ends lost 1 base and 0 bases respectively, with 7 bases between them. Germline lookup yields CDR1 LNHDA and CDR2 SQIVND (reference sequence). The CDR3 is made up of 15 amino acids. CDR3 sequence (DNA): TGTGCCAGTAGTATAGGCAGGGACTCCTACAATGAGCAGTTCTTC. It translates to CASSIGRDSYNEQFF.

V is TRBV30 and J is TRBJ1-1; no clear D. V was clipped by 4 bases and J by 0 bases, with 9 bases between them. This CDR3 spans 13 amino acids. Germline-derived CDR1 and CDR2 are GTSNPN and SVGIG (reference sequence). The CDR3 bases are TGTGCCTGGACACTGTTCATGAACACTGAAGCTTTCTTT. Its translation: CAWTLFMNTEAFF.

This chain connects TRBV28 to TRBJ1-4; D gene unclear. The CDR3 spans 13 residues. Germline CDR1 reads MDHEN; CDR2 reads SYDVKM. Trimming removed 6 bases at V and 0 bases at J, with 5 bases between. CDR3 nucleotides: TGTGCCAGCAGAACAACAACTAATGAAAAACTGTTTTTT. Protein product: CASRTTTNEKLFF.

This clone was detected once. CDR3 amino acids: CASTQRETSIHNEQFF. The CDR3 bases are TGTGCCAGCACCCAGAGAGAGACTAGCATACACAATGAGCAGTTCTTC. The chain joins TRBV7-9 to TRBJ2-1, with 7 bases identical to TRBD2. The CDR3 runs to 16 residues. Germline V gene data show CDR1 as SEHNR and CDR2 as FQNEAQ (reference sequence). V lost 7 bases to trimming and J lost 5 bases; unmatched junction nucleotides: 14.

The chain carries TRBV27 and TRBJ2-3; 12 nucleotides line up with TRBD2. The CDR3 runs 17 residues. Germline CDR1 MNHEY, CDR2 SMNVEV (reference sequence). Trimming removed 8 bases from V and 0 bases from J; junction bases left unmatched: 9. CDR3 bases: TGTGCCAGCGCGCTAGCGGGAGGGCCTTTGAGCACAGATACGCAGTATTTT. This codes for CASALAGGPLSTDTQYF.

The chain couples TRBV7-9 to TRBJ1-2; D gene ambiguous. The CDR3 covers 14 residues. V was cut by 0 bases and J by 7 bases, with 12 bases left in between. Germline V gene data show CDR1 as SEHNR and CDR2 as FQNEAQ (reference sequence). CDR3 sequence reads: CASSLAQWEGGYTF. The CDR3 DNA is TGTGCCAGCAGCTTAGCGCAGTGGGAGGGTGGCTACACCTTC.

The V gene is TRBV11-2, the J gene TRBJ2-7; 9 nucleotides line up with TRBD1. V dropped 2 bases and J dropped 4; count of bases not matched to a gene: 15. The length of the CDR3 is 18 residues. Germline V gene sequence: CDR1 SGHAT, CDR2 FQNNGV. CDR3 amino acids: CASSLYASGTGKGYEQYF. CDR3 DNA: TGTGCCAGCAGCTTATATGCCTCCGGGACAGGGAAAGGATACGAGCAGTACTTC. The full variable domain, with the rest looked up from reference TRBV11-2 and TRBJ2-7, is EAGVAQSPRYKIIEKRQSVAFWCNPISGHATLYWYQQILGQGPKLLIQFQNNGVVDDSQLPKDRFSAERLKGVDSTLKIQPAKLEDSAVYLCASSLYASGTGKGYEQYFGPGTRLTVT.

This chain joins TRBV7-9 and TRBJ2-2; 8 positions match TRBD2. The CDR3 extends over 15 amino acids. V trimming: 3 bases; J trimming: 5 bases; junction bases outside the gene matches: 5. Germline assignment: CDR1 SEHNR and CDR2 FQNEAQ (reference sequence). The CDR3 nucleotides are TGTGCCAGCAGCTTGAGCGGGAGCGGGACCGGGGAGCTGTTTTTT. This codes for CASSLSGSGTGELFF.

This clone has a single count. The CDR3 region is CATLASTGWNTEAFF. The CDR3 nucleotides are TGTGCCACCCTGGCGTCTACAGGGTGGAACACTGAAGCTTTCTTT. The chain uses TRBV10-3 and TRBJ1-1; TRBD1 is a possible D gene (6 bases). The CDR3 contains 15 residues. In germline, CDR1 is ENHRY, CDR2 SYGVKD. V was shortened by 10 bases and J by 1 base, with 19 bases between the two germline ends.

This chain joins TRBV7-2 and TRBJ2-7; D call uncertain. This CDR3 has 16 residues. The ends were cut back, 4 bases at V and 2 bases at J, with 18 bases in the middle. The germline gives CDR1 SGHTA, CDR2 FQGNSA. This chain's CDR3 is CASSSRSAAVTYEQYF. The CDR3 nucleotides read TGTGCCAGCAGCTCCCGAAGCGCGGCGGTAACCTACGAGCAGTACTTC.

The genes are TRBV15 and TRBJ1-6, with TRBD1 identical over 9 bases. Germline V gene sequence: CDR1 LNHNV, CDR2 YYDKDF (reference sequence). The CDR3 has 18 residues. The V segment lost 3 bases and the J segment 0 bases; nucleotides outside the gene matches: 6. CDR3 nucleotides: TGTGCCACCAGCAGGGCACAGGGGGCTAGCTCCTATAATTCACCCCTCCACTTT. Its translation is CATSRAQGASSYNSPLHF. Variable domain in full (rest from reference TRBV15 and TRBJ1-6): DAMVIQNPRYQVTQFGKPVTLSCSQTLNHNVMYWYQQKSSQAPKLLFHYYDKDFNNEADTPDNFQSRRPNTSFCFLDIRSPGLGDTAMYLCATSRAQGASSYNSPLHFGNGTRLTVT.